This T cell receptor (beta chain) was captured in a study of cytomegalovirus exposure and HLA in healthy donors. Turning to the study itself: The study placed about 86% of its 350 to 400 genotyped donors in the Caucasian-associated ancestry cluster. General study findings and limits: HLA-A and HLA-B allele assignments for most subjects were reportedly predicted accurately using TCR beta sequences. A later analysis revealed that TCR association rates differed between HLA loci, peaking at DRB1 and bottoming out at HLA-C.

Trimming took off 3 bases at V and 6 bases at J, with 9 bases between the two ends. Germline lookup yields CDR1 SNHLY and CDR2 FYNNEI. This CDR3 spans 13 amino acids. It was with 60 Vbeta and 13 Jbeta primers that the PCR ran. Sequencing was performed with immunoSEQ multiplex PCR; in TCRdb, only in-frame clones are kept and a portion is missing. The data contain around 180,000 clones, roughly 84% of them singletons. In regard to this clone: The antigen remains undetermined.

The specimen sequenced was PBMCs. This chain links TRBV2 with TRBJ2-1, with D possibly matching TRBD2 (6 bases). This clonotype was sampled from a girl between 2 and 10 years old in good health and CMV-seropositive. The CDR3 coding sequence is TGTGCCAGCAGTGACGGGGGTGGCAATGAGCAGTTCTTC. This translates into CASSDGGGNEQFF.